This passage covers 32 T cell receptor beta chains from one sample sequenced in a study of HIV-infected patients and healthy controls. About 500 ng RNA was reverse transcribed with alpha and beta constant-region primers. Using multiplexing indices, alpha and beta chain libraries were generated apart by chain-specific third strand synthesis. Each CDR3 protein is one row after TCRdb ran MiXCR on the 5' RACE reads. The data hold about 13,000 distinct CDR3 sequences, with approximately 11% observed a single time. The repertoire came from unfractionated whole blood and reflected all unsorted peripheral T cells. Input material: blood. The receptors here all came from an adult in good health.

This clonotype is medium-sized. V and J are TRBV5-4 and TRBJ2-1; the D is unclear. Trimming removed 4 bases from V and 1 base from J, with 15 bases in between. CDR3 length equals 16 residues. CDR1 and CDR2 (germline): SGHNT, YYREEE (reference sequence). CDR3 sequence: CASSAPKLRSYNEQFF. In DNA, the CDR3 is TGTGCCAGCAGCGCTCCTAAGCTCCGATCCTACAATGAGCAGTTCTTC.

This clonotype came up many times. The J gene is TRBJ2-1, the V gene TRBV7-8; tentative D call: TRBD2 (5 bases). The V gene's germline CDR1 is SGHVS and CDR2 FQNEAQ. The V end was cut by 1 base, the J end by 6 bases, with 10 bases between. This CDR3 is 14 amino acids long. This CDR3 reads CASSLGTRSNEQFF. The CDR3 coding sequence is TGTGCCAGCAGCTTAGGGACTCGTTCCAATGAGCAGTTCTTC.

This clonotype was seen at least ten times. The chain combines TRBV4-1 with TRBJ2-7; D may match TRBD1 or TRBD2 (5 bases each). The CDR3 sequence is 17 residues long. The V gene lost 3 bases and the J gene lost 3 bases, with 21 bases spanning the gap. Germline V CDR1 and CDR2: MGHRA, YSYEKL. The CDR3, as DNA: TGCGCCAGCAGCCAGGCCCACGGGACGGACTGGCACTACGAGCAGTACTTC. This encodes CASSQAHGTDWHYEQYF.

This clonotype was picked up many times. This chain connects TRBV7-2 to TRBJ2-1; D gene uncertain. V was clipped by 0 bases and J by 6 bases, with 15 bases between them. The CDR3 sequence is 16 residues long. The germline V gene has CDR1 SGHTA and CDR2 FQGNSA. The CDR3 is CASSLAAVAGRNEQFF. CDR3 DNA sequence: TGTGCCAGCAGCTTAGCGGCGGTAGCTGGACGCAATGAGCAGTTCTTC.

This chain links TRBV19 with TRBJ2-6; D is undetermined. Trimming stripped 1 base from V and 0 bases from J, with 13 bases between. Germline V gene sequence: CDR1 LNHDA, CDR2 SQIVND (reference sequence). This CDR3 contains 18 residues. Here the CDR3 reads CASSIAGRESSGANVLTF. The CDR3 coding sequence is TGTGCCAGTAGTATAGCTGGCAGAGAGAGCTCTGGGGCCAACGTCCTGACTTTC. The variable domain in full, completed from reference TRBV19 and TRBJ2-6, reads DGGITQSPKYLFRKEGQNVTLSCEQNLNHDAMYWYRQDPGQGLRLIYYSQIVNDFQKGDIAEGYSVSREKKESFPLTVTSAQKNPTAFYLCASSIAGRESSGANVLTFGAGSRLTVL.

With regard to this clonotype: Just one base apart from a much larger clone, this may be a read error. V and J are TRBV28 and TRBJ1-5; the D gene is possibly TRBD1 (6 bases). The germline CDR1 and CDR2 sequences are MDHEN and SYDVKM. The CDR3 loop spans 14 amino acids. Trimming removed 7 bases at V and 6 bases at J, with 16 bases between. In DNA, the CDR3 is TGTGCCAGCACTAAAGGGGGGTGGAGTCAGCCCCAGCATTTT. Encoded protein: CASTKGGWSQPQHF.

This clonotype was found many times. The genes are TRBV24-1 and TRBJ1-5; the D gene is possibly TRBD1 (5 bases). CDR3 length: 13 amino acids. The V gene's germline CDR1 is KGHDR and CDR2 SFDVKD. The V and J ends lost 4 bases and 6 bases respectively, with 9 bases between them. CDR3 loop: CATSEGRVQPQHF. The CDR3 region has the DNA TGTGCCACCAGTGAAGGCAGGGTTCAGCCCCAGCATTTT.

This clonotype was found many times. The chain employs TRBV4-2 and TRBJ2-5; 9 bases match TRBD2. The CDR3 length is 14 residues. Germline CDR1 is LGHNA and CDR2 is YNFKEQ. The ends lost 7 bases at V and 5 bases at J; junction bases unmatched: 8. The CDR3 loop reads CASTKSGGHETQYF. CDR3 nucleotide sequence: TGTGCCAGCACCAAAAGCGGGGGGCACGAGACCCAGTACTTC.

This clonotype appeared many times. V usage is TRBV20-1 and J usage is TRBJ2-1; perhaps TRBD1 as D (6 bases). V lost 5 bases and J lost 9, with 17 bases in between. The CDR3 extends over 13 amino acids. Looked up from germline, CDR1 is DFQATT and CDR2 is SNEGSKA (reference sequence). DNA of the CDR3: TGCAGTGCTCAGGGGTCCCTTAGAAGTGAGCAGTTCTTC. Protein product: CSAQGSLRSEQFF.

In its sample, this clonotype was seen a few times. The CDR3 DNA follows: TGTGCCATCAGCGCGACAGGGGGCGGGTACGAGCAGTACTTC. Amino acids: CAISATGGGYEQYF. The chain has TRBV10-3 and TRBJ2-7, with 10 bases lining up with TRBD1. This CDR3 has 14 residues. The germline V gene has CDR1 ENHRY and CDR2 SYGVKD. The ends lost 6 bases at V and 4 bases at J; junction bases unmatched: 6.

By share of the sample, this clonotype is medium-sized (0.01 to 0.1%). This chain uses TRBV25-1 with TRBJ1-4, with D perhaps matching TRBD1 (5 bases). The CDR3 has 14 amino acids. The V gene's germline CDR1 is MGHDK and CDR2 SYGVNS. V gave up 5 bases and J gave up 8 bases, with 15 bases separating them. CDR3 coding DNA: TGTGCCAGCAGTACTAGGGGAGTGATCGAAAAACTGTTTTTT. Its protein is CASSTRGVIEKLFF.

This clonotype has at least ten counts. V and J are TRBV7-3 and TRBJ2-6, with D hard to call. Germline V gene sequence: CDR1 SGHTA, CDR2 FQGTGA. Between the trimmed V and J ends, which lost 4 bases and 0 bases, there was a span of 7 bases. The CDR3 runs to 15 residues. CDR3 amino acids: CASSYSFSGANVLTF. As DNA, the CDR3 is TGTGCCAGCAGCTATAGCTTCTCTGGGGCCAACGTCCTGACTTTC. The entire variable domain, with the rest obtained from reference TRBV7-3 and TRBJ2-6, is as follows: GAGVSQTPSNKVTEKGKYVELRCDPISGHTALYWYRQSLGQGPEFLIYFQGTGAADDSGLPNDRFFAVRPEGSVSTLKIQRTERGDSAVYLCASSYSFSGANVLTFGAGSRLTVL.

This chain connects TRBV2 to TRBJ1-5; 10 positions match TRBD1. This CDR3 has 15 amino acids. J was trimmed by 2 bases and V by 7 bases; bases with no gene match: 5. The germline V gene has CDR1 SNHLY and CDR2 FYNNEI. The CDR3 loop reads CASTRGTGGNQPQHF. DNA for the CDR3: TGTGCCAGCACACGAGGGACAGGGGGCAATCAGCCCCAGCATTTT.

On this clonotype: Given a much more abundant clone one base away, this may be a read error. V is TRBV25-1 and J is TRBJ1-1; D uncertain. Per the germline V gene, CDR1 is MGHDK and CDR2 is SYGVNS. The CDR3 contains 15 residues. DNA for the CDR3: TGTGCCAGCAGTAGAAGTCTCGACGTGAACACTGAAACTTTCTTT. Protein product: CASSRSLDVNTETFF.

This clonotype has only a few counts. This chain links TRBV24-1 with TRBJ2-1, with 7 bases lining up with TRBD1. V shed 4 bases and J 6 bases; nucleotides not matched to a gene: 5. The CDR3 is 14 residues long. CDR1 is KGHDR, CDR2 SFDVKD, per germline. CDR3 in DNA: TGTGCCACCAGTGACCCGGGACAGACCAATGAGCAGTTCTTC. The encoded protein is CATSDPGQTNEQFF.

V and J are TRBV18 and TRBJ1-1; D unresolved. V was clipped by 2 bases and J by 7 bases, with 14 bases between them. CDR1 is KGHSH and CDR2 is LQKENI in the germline V gene. This CDR3 has 14 residues. CDR3 bases: TGTGCCAGCTCACCAACTAGTCAAACGGGTGAAGCTTTCTTT. Protein product: CASSPTSQTGEAFF.

By frequency in the sample, this clonotype is medium-sized. V is TRBV28 and J is TRBJ2-7, with D tentatively TRBD1 or TRBD2 (6 bases each). The CDR3 is made up of 16 amino acids. The germline V gene encodes CDR1 MDHEN and CDR2 SYDVKM. The V and J ends lost 0 bases and 4 bases respectively, with 16 bases between them. CDR3 protein: CASSLWGGGSVYEQYF. In DNA form, the CDR3 reads TGTGCCAGCAGTTTATGGGGGGGCGGGTCAGTATACGAGCAGTACTTC.

By proportion, this clonotype is medium-sized. The rearrangement joins TRBV10-2 to TRBJ1-1, with 10 nucleotides matching TRBD1. The junction had 10 bases not matched to a gene; V was cut back by 1 base and J by 11 bases. Germline CDR1 and CDR2: WSHSY and SAAADI. The CDR3 length is 15 residues. The chain's CDR3 is CASSEYGTGASEAFF. The CDR3 nucleotides read TGCGCCAGCAGTGAGTATGGGACAGGGGCTTCGGAGGCTTTCTTT.

In this sample, this clonotype is medium-sized. V is TRBV5-1 and J is TRBJ2-1; 7 positions match TRBD2. The ends lost 5 bases at V and 7 bases at J; junction bases unmatched: 12. The CDR3 contains 15 residues. Germline V lookup: CDR1 SGHRS, CDR2 YFSETQ. CDR3 DNA sequence: TGCGCCAGCAGGGGTGCGGGAGCCCGCCTGAATGAGCAGTTCTTC. The encoded protein is CASRGAGARLNEQFF.

V and J are TRBV5-1 and TRBJ1-1, with no clear D. V was clipped by 1 base and J by 4 bases, with 14 bases between them. The CDR3 covers 15 residues. From germline, CDR1 is SGHRS and CDR2 YFSETQ. This chain's CDR3 is CASSLSTQPPTEAFF. The CDR3 DNA is TGCGCCAGCAGCTTGAGCACTCAGCCACCCACTGAAGCTTTCTTT.

A few counts support this clonotype. The V gene is TRBV27, the J gene TRBJ2-2; TRBD2 is a possible D gene (7 bases). CDR1 and CDR2 from the germline V gene are MNHEY and SMNVEV (reference sequence). The V end was cut by 6 bases, the J end by 4 bases, with 18 bases between. The CDR3 runs 16 residues. Here the CDR3 reads CASSPRGPFGTGELFF. CDR3 sequence (DNA): TGTGCCAGCAGCCCGCGGGGGCCTTTTGGCACCGGGGAGCTGTTTTTT.

This clonotype was seen only a few times. The chain joins TRBV18 to TRBJ1-4; TRBD1 aligns across 7 bases. This CDR3 has 14 residues. Germline lookup yields CDR1 KGHSH and CDR2 LQKENI. V dropped 3 bases and J dropped 11; count of bases not matched to a gene: 9. CDR3 nucleotide sequence: TGTGCCAGCTCACCCCGACTGGACAGGCACAAACTGTTTTTT. This encodes CASSPRLDRHKLFF.

This clonotype was seen repeatedly, ten times or more. The chain combines TRBV7-9 with TRBJ2-3; D is uncertain. The CDR3 is 11 amino acids. Trimming cost V 0 bases and J 11 bases, with 6 bases left between them. Germline V CDR1 and CDR2: SEHNR, FQNEAQ (reference sequence). CDR3: CASSLASWQYF. The CDR3 nucleotides read TGTGCCAGCAGCTTAGCTTCCTGGCAGTATTTT.

By sample fraction, this clonotype is medium-sized. This chain uses TRBV5-5 with TRBJ1-2; D remains unclear. V gave up 1 base and J gave up 2 bases, with 0 bases separating them. This CDR3 region has 11 residues. From germline, CDR1 is SGHKS and CDR2 YYEKEE (reference sequence). The CDR3 is CASSLNYGYTF. CDR3 nucleotides: TGTGCCAGCAGCTTGAACTATGGCTACACCTTC. The whole variable domain, filled in from reference TRBV5-5 and TRBJ1-2, reads DAGVTQSPTHLIKTRGQQVTLRCSPISGHKSVSWYQQVLGQGPQFIFQYYEKEERGRGNFPDRFSARQFPNYSSELNVNALLLGDSALYLCASSLNYGYTFGSGTRLTVV.

By sample fraction, this clonotype is medium-sized (0.01 to 0.1%). The rearrangement uses TRBV30 and TRBJ2-7; D is perhaps TRBD1 (6 bases). V lost 4 bases, J lost 4 bases, and 14 bases lay in between. CDR3 length: 13 residues. In germline, CDR1 is GTSNPN, CDR2 SVGIG (reference sequence). In DNA form, the CDR3 reads TGTGCCTGGACGACGCAGGGGCCATACGAGCAGTACTTC. It is translated as CAWTTQGPYEQYF.

There are many counts of this clonotype. This chain joins TRBV19 and TRBJ1-2; D is unresolved. Germline V CDR1 and CDR2: LNHDA, SQIVND (reference sequence). CDR3 length equals 15 residues. Trimming left V 5 bases short and J 8 bases short, with 21 bases between. The CDR3 reads CASSEVGAARTGYTF. DNA for the CDR3: TGTGCCAGTAGTGAGGTGGGAGCGGCCCGGACCGGCTACACCTTC.

This clonotype has a count of ten or more. The CDR3 DNA reads as TGTGCCAGCAGTTTCTCGTCCGGGACAGGGAACAGTTGGGTCCGAAACACCATATATTTT. Its translation is CASSFSSGTGNSWVRNTIYF. The rearrangement uses TRBV28 and TRBJ1-3, with 9 bases lining up with TRBD1. V shed 3 bases and J 5 bases; nucleotides not matched to a gene: 20. Germline CDR1 and CDR2: MDHEN and SYDVKM. This CDR3 comprises 20 residues. Complete variable domain (other parts from reference TRBV28 and TRBJ1-3): DVKVTQSSRYLVKRTGEKVFLECVQDMDHENMFWYRQDPGLGLRLIYFSYDVKMKEKGDIPEGYSVSREKKERFSLILESASTNQTSMYLCASSFSSGTGNSWVRNTIYFGEGSWLTVV.

This clonotype was detected many times. The V call is TRBV20-1, the J call TRBJ2-3; tentatively, D is TRBD2 (5 bases). CDR3 length: 14 amino acids. V lost 3 bases to trimming and J lost 3 bases, with 13 bases between them. The germline CDR1 and CDR2 sequences are DFQATT and SNEGSKA (reference sequence). CDR3 nucleotide sequence: TGCAGTGCTAGGGGCGGCGGGCGTACAGATACGCAGTATTTT. As protein: CSARGGGRTDTQYF.

This clonotype is medium-sized. The V call is TRBV11-2, the J call TRBJ2-5; D possibly uses TRBD1 or TRBD2 (7 bases each). CDR1 SGHAT and CDR2 FQNNGV come from the germline V gene. The germline V and J ends were trimmed by 8 bases and 5 bases, with 9 bases remaining between them. This CDR3 contains 11 residues. The CDR3 region has the DNA TGTGCCAGCCAGGGGGGGGAGACCCAGTACTTC. Its translation: CASQGGETQYF.

The chain employs TRBV29-1 and TRBJ1-2, with D possibly being TRBD1 (5 bases). V was cut by 4 bases and J by 3 bases, with 9 bases left in between. There are 12 residues in the CDR3. Germline V gene lookup returns CDR1 SQVTM and CDR2 ANQGSEA. The CDR3 nucleotides read TGCAGCGTTGCGAGGGGTGACTATGGCTACACCTTC. It yields the protein CSVARGDYGYTF.

The V and J genes are TRBV19 and TRBJ2-3; maybe TRBD2 (7 bases). Germline CDR1 LNHDA, CDR2 SQIVND (reference sequence). This CDR3 comprises 14 residues. V lost 6 bases and J 1 base, leaving 11 bases between the germline ends. CDR3 sequence reads: CASRDSGGTDTQYF. The CDR3 DNA reads as TGTGCCAGTAGGGACAGCGGGGGCACAGATACGCAGTATTTT.

This clonotype is labeled as medium-sized. The J gene is TRBJ2-1, the V gene TRBV7-2, with 9 bases that match TRBD2. V lost 3 bases and J lost 0; bases outside the gene matches: 6. Germline-derived CDR1 and CDR2 are SGHTA and FQGNSA. The CDR3 has 17 residues. CDR3 nucleotide sequence: TGTGCCAGCAGCTTCTTTACTAGCGGGTTCTCCTACAATGAGCAGTTCTTC. Translation gives CASSFFTSGFSYNEQFF.